These T cell receptor beta chains were read from a single sample in a study of cytomegalovirus exposure and HLA in healthy donors. Measured with immunoSEQ multiplex PCR; TCRdb has only the in-frame clones, and not every one. The table lists about 61,000 clones, around 87% of them singletons. The sample comprised PBMCs. The receptor set was obtained from a man aged 18 to 29 in good health and CMV-seronegative. The CDR3 runs from the conserved cysteine through the conserved F or W. A D gene is named only where the DNA matches it firmly.

D: TRBD1; J: TRBJ1-5; V: TRBV6-5; CDR3: CASSPGGGQPQHF; DNA: TGTGCCAGCAGTCCAGGGGGCGGTCAGCCCCAGCATTTT
D: -; J: TRBJ1-4; V: TRBV4-2; CDR3: CASSHLRDTRGDEKLFF; DNA: TGTGCCAGCAGCCATCTCAGGGACACTCGTGGGGATGAAAAACTGTTTTTT
D: -; J: TRBJ1-4; V: TRBV7-6; CDR3: CASGDRRNEKLFF; DNA: TGTGCCAGCGGTGACAGAAGAAATGAAAAACTGTTTTTT
D: TRBD1; J: TRBJ1-4; V: TRBV18; CDR3: CASSPRQGDEKLFF; DNA: TGTGCCAGCTCACCCCGACAGGGAGACGAAAAACTGTTTTTT
D: -; J: TRBJ2-7; V: TRBV7-2; CDR3: CASSLKLAPYEQYF; DNA: TGTGCCAGCAGCTTAAAACTAGCCCCCTACGAGCAGTACTTC
D: -; J: TRBJ2-7; V: TRBV5-4; CDR3: CASSLGGEDLSYEQYF; DNA: TGTGCCAGCAGCTTGGGGGGGGAAGATTTGTCCTACGAGCAGTACTTC
D: TRBD1; J: TRBJ1-1; V: TRBV28; CDR3: CASSSTGATEAFF; DNA: TGTGCCAGCAGTTCGACAGGGGCCACTGAAGCTTTCTTT
D: -; J: TRBJ2-1; V: TRBV11-2; CDR3: CASNAYGGSYNEQFF; DNA: TGTGCCAGCAACGCCTACGGGGGCTCCTACAATGAGCAGTTCTTC
D: -; J: TRBJ2-7; V: TRBV30; CDR3: CAWSGTSGVLGEQYF; DNA: TGTGCCTGGAGTGGGACATCTGGGGTTTTAGGGGAGCAGTACTTC
D: TRBD1; J: TRBJ1-5; V: TRBV12-5; CDR3: CASGPTGTGSQPQHF; DNA: TGTGCTAGTGGACCGACCGGGACAGGGAGTCAGCCCCAGCATTTT
D: TRBD2; J: TRBJ2-5; V: TRBV9; CDR3: CASSVVKRGGTQYF; DNA: TGTGCCAGCAGCGTAGTCAAGCGGGGGGGGACCCAGTACTTC
D: -; J: TRBJ1-1; V: TRBV28; CDR3: CASSLNRGSMNTEAFF; DNA: TGTGCCAGCAGTTTAAATAGGGGGAGTATGAACACTGAAGCTTTCTTT
D: -; J: TRBJ2-5; V: TRBV30; CDR3: CALIAVLQETQYF; DNA: TGTGCCCTAATAGCGGTATTGCAAGAGACCCAGTACTTC